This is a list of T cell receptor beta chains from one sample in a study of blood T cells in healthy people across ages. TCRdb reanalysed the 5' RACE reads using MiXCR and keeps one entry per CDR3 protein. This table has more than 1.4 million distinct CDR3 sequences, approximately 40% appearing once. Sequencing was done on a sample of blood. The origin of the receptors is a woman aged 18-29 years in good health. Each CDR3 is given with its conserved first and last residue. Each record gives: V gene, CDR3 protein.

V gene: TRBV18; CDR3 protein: CASSPIGGYQPQHF
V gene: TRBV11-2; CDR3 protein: CASSPHRSSYEQYF
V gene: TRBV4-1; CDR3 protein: CASSQALDTQYF
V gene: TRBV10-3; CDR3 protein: CATSEAWQSNTEAFF
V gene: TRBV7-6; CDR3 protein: CASSLSSGTGQETQYF
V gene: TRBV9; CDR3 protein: CASSGTGTSTPSSYNEQFF
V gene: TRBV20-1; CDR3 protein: CSARGGLAGDNEQYF
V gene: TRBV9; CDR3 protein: CASSARASGGDTQYF
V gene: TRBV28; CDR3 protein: CASSWGTSGYTDTQYF
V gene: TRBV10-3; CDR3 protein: CAISWDSNNEKLFF
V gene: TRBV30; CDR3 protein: CARSDASGRALGQETQYF
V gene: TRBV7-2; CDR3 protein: CASSLGGGLRYNEQFF
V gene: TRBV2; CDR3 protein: CASNVAGGPYSDTQYF
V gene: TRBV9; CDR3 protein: CASSDTSNEQYF
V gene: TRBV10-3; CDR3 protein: CAISEGTDIYEQYF
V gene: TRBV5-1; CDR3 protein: CASRTSGAVYQETQYF
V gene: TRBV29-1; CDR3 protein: CSVEDGGTEAFF
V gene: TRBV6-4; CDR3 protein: CASSQEGGGEQFF
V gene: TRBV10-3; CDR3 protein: CAISETQASDTQYF
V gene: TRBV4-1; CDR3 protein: CASSQDPDRDNYGYTF
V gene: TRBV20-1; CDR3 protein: CSAHRETQYF
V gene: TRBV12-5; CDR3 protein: CASGLALSGTGASYEQYF
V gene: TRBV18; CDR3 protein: CASSPAQGNSYEQYF
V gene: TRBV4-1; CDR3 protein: CASSQGRTDSYEQYF
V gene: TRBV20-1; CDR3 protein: CSAGTQETQYF
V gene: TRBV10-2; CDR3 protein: CASRFGKTYEQYF
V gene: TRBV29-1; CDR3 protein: CSVEDLDGGAQETQYF
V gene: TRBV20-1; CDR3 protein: CSASLFGSRISSGANVLTF
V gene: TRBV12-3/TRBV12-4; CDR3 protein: CASSTGLFYGELFF
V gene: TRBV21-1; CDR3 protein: CASSKVADRGRGSHNSPLPF
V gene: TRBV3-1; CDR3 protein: CASSQDPRRVSANNEQFF
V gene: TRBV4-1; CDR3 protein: CASSQRGTLGTEAFF
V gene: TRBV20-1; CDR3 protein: CSARWQGTVTEAFF
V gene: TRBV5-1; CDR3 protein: CASSWGTGSGGQETQYF
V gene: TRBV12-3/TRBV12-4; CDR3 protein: CASSLADLRMIQYF
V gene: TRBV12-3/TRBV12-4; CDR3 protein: CASSQWAGGRNNEQFF
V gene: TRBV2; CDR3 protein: CASSTGTRKYEQYF
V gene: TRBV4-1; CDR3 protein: CASSQEGSGRRQYF
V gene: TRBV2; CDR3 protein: CASSEEGGLSDEQFF
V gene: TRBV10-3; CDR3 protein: CAISNPGVGANVLTF
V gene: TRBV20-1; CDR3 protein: CSARRGGGAYEQYF
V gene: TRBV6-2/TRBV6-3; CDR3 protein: CASSYSSANEQYF
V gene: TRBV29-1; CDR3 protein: CSPGTESYNEQYF
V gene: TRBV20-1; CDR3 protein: CSASAGTAGGGYTF
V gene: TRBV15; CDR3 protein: CATSRDLASGSRNEQFF
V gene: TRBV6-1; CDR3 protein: CASSETGTGTYNEQFF
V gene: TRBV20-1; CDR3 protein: CSGLGGGANVLTF